One sample yielded the 7 T cell receptor beta chains listed below, sequenced in a study of blood T cells in healthy people across ages. A J-beta primer mix and a sample-barcoded 5' primer were used in a second PCR of roughly 7 to 12 cycles. TCRdb recomputed calls from the 5' RACE reads with MiXCR, one row per CDR3 protein. Here the sample spans almost 800,000 distinct CDR3 sequences, over 45% being singletons. The sequencing sample was made of blood. The receptors originated from a man younger than 45 in good health.

The chain carries TRBV27 and TRBJ1-2; D might be TRBD1 (6 bases). Germline V gives CDR1 MNHEY, CDR2 SMNVEV (reference sequence). This CDR3 contains 17 residues. The V end lost 5 bases, the J end lost 8 bases, and 27 bases lay between the germline ends. The CDR3 reads CASSALLQGLGTSGYTF. The CDR3 DNA follows: TGTGCCAGCAGTGCGTTACTCCAGGGGTTAGGGACCTCGGGCTACACCTTC.

J is TRBJ1-2 and V is TRBV15; tentative D call: TRBD1 (5 bases). The CDR3 sequence is 19 residues long. Per the germline V gene, CDR1 is LNHNV and CDR2 is YYDKDF (reference sequence). Trimming cost V 1 base and J 8 bases, with 29 bases left between them. Written as DNA, the CDR3 is TGTGCCACCAGCAGAGTGAAGACGATTACAGGATCACATCGGGGGGGCTACACCTTC. It codes for CATSRVKTITGSHRGGYTF.

The CDR3 DNA reads TGTGCCAGCAGCGCTACAGGTAGGGACGTCCTGACTTTC. This encodes CASSATGRDVLTF. The J gene is TRBJ2-6, the V gene TRBV9; D may be TRBD1 (5 bases). Trimming removed 3 bases from V and 11 bases from J, with 12 bases in between. Germline-derived CDR1 and CDR2 are SGDLS and YYNGEE. The CDR3 has 13 residues.

This clonotype was counted a few times. An end of the junction does not agree with germline; a read error may underlie this. The V call is TRBV4-2, the J call TRBJ2-1; a possible D gene is TRBD1 (6 bases). TRBJ2-7 matches the DNA end more closely, so the J call is doubtful. This CDR3 contains 15 residues. The germline V gene has CDR1 LGHNA and CDR2 YNFKEQ. CDR3 amino acids: CASSQGETGSHEQYF. The CDR3 DNA follows: TGTGCCAGCAGCCAAGGAGAGACAGGCTCCCACGAGCAGTACTTC.

V is TRBV27 and J is TRBJ2-4; no clear D. The DNA end is a closer match to TRBJ2-7, so the J assignment may be wrong. This CDR3 is 15 amino acids long. Germline CDR1 MNHEY, CDR2 SMNVEV (reference sequence). The CDR3 sequence is CASSLSGFSIYEQYF. CDR3 nucleotides: TGTGCCAGCAGTTTAAGTGGCTTTTCAATCTACGAGCAGTACTTC.

Worth noting for this clonotype: Mismatch with germline at one junction end may stem from a read error. The chain has TRBV4-3 and TRBJ1-6; tentatively, D is TRBD1 (5 bases). The germline V gene has CDR1 LGHNA and CDR2 YSLEER. CDR3 size: 15 residues. The CDR3 loop is CTSSQDRGEESPLHF. CDR3 bases: TGCACCAGCAGCCAAGATCGGGGGGAAGAGTCACCCCTCCACTTT.

The chain uses TRBV10-2 and TRBJ2-7, with 9 bases that match TRBD2. The length of the CDR3 is 15 residues. The V and J ends lost 6 bases and 0 bases, in that order; junction bases with no gene match: 6. Germline V gene data show CDR1 as WSHSY and CDR2 as SAAADI. CDR3 region: CASRGSGGLSYEQYF. CDR3 coding DNA: TGCGCCAGCAGGGGTAGCGGGGGCCTCTCCTACGAGCAGTACTTC.